Listed here are 4 T cell receptor beta chains from one sample, sequenced in a study of blood T cell repertoires in COVID-19. Libraries were prepared by immunoSEQ multiplex PCR; TCRdb keeps only in-frame clonotypes and omits some of them. The repertoire holds approximately 210,000 clones, with roughly 88% as singletons. Source material: peripheral blood. The receptors stem from a man between 18 and 35 years old with active or convalescent COVID-19.

This chain uses TRBV6-5 with TRBJ2-7; maybe TRBD1 (6 bases). The germline CDR1 and CDR2 sequences are MNHEY and SVGAGI. CDR3 length equals 15 residues. V was pared by 6 bases and J by 3 bases, with 18 bases between. CDR3 in amino acids: CASRPYPQGSYEQYF. The CDR3, as DNA: TGTGCCAGCAGACCGTACCCTCAGGGGAGCTACGAGCAGTACTTC.

This clone is termed medium-sized. The chain links TRBV9 to TRBJ2-7; D is perhaps TRBD2 (6 bases). Germline V gene sequence: CDR1 SGDLS, CDR2 YYNGEE. The CDR3 spans 15 residues. The ends were cut back, 0 bases at V and 4 bases at J, with 14 bases in the middle. In nucleotides, the CDR3 is TGTGCCAGCAGCGTAGCGAGCGGGCCTCCGTACGAGCAGTACTTC. It encodes CASSVASGPPYEQYF.

V is TRBV7-2 and J is TRBJ1-6, with D tentatively TRBD1 (5 bases). The CDR3 extends over 13 amino acids. Germline CDR1 is SGHTA and CDR2 is FQGNSA. The V end was cut by 5 bases, the J end by 8 bases, with 10 bases between. The CDR3 DNA is TGTGCCAGCAGCCCCGACAGCGATTCACCCCTCCACTTT. Translated: CASSPDSDSPLHF.

V gene TRBV27 combines with J gene TRBJ2-3; D uncertain. Germline loops: CDR1 MNHEY, CDR2 SMNVEV (reference sequence). The CDR3 contains 12 residues. V was cut by 3 bases and J by 2 bases, with 3 bases left in between. The CDR3 DNA reads TGTGCCAGCAGTTTTAACACAGATACGCAGTATTTT. This sequence encodes CASSFNTDTQYF.